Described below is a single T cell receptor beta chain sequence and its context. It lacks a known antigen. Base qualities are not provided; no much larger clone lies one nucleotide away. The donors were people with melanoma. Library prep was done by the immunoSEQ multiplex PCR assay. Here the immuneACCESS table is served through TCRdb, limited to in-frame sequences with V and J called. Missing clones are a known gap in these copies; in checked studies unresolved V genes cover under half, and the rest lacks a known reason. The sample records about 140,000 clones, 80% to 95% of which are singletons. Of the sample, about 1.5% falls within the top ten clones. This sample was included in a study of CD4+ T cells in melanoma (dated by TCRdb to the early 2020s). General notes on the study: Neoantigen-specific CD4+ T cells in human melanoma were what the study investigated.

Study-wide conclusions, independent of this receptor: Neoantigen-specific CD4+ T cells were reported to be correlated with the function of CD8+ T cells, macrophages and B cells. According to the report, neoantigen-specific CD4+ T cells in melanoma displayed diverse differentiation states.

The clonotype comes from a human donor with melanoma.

Read as DNA, the sequence is TGTGCCAGCAGTCCCCGACAGACGGGGGACACTGAAGCTTTCTTT. The translation is CASSPRQTGDTEAFF. This sequence uses TRBV7-9 and TRBJ1-1; the D region possibly corresponds to TRBD1 (5 bases align). V lost 6 bases and J lost 3 bases; the stretch between them is 17 bases long. CDR1 SEHNR and CDR2 FQNEAQ are derived from the germline V gene (reference sequence). The CDR3 holds 15 amino acids from the cysteine to the phenylalanine. Only CDR3 DNA remains: 45 bases, in frame from the first base.